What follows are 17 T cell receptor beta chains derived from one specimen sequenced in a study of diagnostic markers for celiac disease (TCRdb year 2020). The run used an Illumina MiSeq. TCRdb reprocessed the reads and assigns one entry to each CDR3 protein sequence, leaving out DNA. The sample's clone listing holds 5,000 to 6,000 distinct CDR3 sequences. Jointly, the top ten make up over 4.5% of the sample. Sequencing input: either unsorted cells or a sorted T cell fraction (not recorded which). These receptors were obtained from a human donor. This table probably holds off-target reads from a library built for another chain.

This CDR3 reads CASSGLGQGNQPQHF. V gene TRBV12-3 or TRBV12-4 combines with J gene TRBJ1-5; with no DNA, the TCRdb D assignment of TRBD1 cannot be verified. The CDR3 length is 15 residues.

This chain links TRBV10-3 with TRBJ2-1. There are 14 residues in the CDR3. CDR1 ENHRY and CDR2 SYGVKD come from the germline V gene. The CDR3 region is CAISERVGFNEQFF.

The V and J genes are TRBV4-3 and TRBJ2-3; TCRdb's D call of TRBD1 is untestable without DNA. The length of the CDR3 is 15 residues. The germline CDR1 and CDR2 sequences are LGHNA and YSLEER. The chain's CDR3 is CASSLRGQGTDTQYF.

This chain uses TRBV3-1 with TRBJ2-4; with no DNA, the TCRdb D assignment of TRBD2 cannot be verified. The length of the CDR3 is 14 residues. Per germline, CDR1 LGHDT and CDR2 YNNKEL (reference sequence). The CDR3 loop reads CASSQTRVKNIQYF.

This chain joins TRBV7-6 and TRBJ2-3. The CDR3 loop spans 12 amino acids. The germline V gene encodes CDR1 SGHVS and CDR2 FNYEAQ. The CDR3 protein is CASSFRTDTQYF.

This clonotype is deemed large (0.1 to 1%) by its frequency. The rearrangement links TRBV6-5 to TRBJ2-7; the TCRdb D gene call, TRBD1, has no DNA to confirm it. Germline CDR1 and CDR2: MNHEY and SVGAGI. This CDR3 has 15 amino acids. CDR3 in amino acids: CASSYVTGGPYEQYF.

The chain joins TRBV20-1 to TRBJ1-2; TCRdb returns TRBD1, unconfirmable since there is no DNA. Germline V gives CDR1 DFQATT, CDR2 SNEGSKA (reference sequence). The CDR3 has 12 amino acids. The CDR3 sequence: CSARRAGWGYTF.

CDR3: CSVAVATGGYDEQYF. The chain employs TRBV29-1 and TRBJ2-7; TCRdb indicates TRBD1, and absent DNA this call remains unverified. In germline, CDR1 is SQVTM, CDR2 ANQGSEA. This CDR3 contains 15 residues.

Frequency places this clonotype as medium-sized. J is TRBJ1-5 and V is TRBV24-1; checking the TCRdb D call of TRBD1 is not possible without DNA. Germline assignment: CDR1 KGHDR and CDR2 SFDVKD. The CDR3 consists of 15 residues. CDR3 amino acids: CATSPTRSQDQPQHF.

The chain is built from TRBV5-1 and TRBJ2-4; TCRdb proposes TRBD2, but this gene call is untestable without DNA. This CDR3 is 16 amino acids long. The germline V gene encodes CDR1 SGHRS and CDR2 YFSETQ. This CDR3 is CASSSSSGGAKNIQYF.

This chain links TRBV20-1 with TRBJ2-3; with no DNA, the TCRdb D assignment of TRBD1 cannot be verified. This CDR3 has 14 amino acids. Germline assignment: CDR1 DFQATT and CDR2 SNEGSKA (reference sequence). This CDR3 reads CSARPGQLTDTQYF.

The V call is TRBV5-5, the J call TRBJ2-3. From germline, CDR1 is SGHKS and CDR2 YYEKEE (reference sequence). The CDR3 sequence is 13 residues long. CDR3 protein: CASSFQGTDTQYF. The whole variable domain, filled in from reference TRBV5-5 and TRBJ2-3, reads DAGVTQSPTHLIKTRGQQVTLRCSPISGHKSVSWYQQVLGQGPQFIFQYYEKEERGRGNFPDRFSARQFPNYSSELNVNALLLGDSALYLCASSFQGTDTQYFGPGTRLTVL.

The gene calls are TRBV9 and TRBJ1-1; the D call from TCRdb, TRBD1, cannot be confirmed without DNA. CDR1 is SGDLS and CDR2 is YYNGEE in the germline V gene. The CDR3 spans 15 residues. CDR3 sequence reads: CASSVEGGGNTEAFF.

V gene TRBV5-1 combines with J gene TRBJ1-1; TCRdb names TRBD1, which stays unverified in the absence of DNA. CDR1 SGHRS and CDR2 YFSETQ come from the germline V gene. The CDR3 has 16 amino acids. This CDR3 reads CASSPGTGGQLTEAFF.

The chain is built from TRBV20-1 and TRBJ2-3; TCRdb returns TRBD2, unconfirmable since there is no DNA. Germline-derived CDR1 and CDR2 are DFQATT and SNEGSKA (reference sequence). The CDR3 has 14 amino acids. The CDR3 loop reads CSARRRGGTDTQYF.

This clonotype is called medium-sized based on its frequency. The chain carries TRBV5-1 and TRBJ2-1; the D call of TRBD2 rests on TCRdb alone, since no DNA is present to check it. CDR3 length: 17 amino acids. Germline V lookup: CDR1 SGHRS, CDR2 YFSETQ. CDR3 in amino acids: CASTRLAGGSSYNEQFF.

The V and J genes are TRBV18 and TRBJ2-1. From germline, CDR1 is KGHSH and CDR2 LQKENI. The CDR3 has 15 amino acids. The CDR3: CASSPPPLLGNEQFF.